The text below deals with one T cell receptor (beta chain). What it binds is unknown. Terminally differentiated effector memory CD45RA+ cells were excluded from the naive CD8 cells, which were CD45RO-negative and positively selected for CCR7. This sample stems from a study of shared clonotypes between healthy human individuals. For each subset, genomic DNA was distributed in equal portions over several immunoSEQ plates. The repertoire was sequenced with immunoSEQ multiplex PCR; TCRdb's copy has only in-frame clones and lacks some. This table has about 2,100,000 clones, about 92% appearing once. Study-level findings and limits: A reduction in generation probabilities was seen for non-shared clonotypes relative to those shared by all four donors. Richness estimates generally favored naive over memory subsets. Blood was the sole source, and tissue repertoires probably differ.

In germline, CDR1 is SGDLS, CDR2 YYNGEE. The CDR3 runs to 15 residues. Trimming took 5 bases from V and 6 from J; bases not matched to a gene: 11. J is TRBJ2-3 and V is TRBV9, with 8 bases lining up with TRBD1. The sample consisted of naive CD8+ T cells from PBMCs. The receptor was derived from a man aged 18 to 29 in good health. Some clones in this sample may be carry-over from other donors' samples. The CDR3 nucleotides are TGTGCCAGCAGTGGTACCAGGGGGCGATCGGATACGCAGTATTTT. This sequence encodes CASSGTRGRSDTQYF.